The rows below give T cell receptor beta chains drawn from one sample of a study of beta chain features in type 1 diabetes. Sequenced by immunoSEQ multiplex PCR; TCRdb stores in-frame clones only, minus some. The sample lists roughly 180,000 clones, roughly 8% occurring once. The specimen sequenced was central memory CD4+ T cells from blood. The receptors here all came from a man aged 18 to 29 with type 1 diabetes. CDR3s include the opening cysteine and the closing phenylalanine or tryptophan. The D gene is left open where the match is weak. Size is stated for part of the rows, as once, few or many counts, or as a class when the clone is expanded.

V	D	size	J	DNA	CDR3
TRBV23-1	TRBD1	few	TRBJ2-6	TGCGCCAGCAGTCAATTGGACAGGGGGCCTGGGGCCAACGTCCTGACTTTC	CASSQLDRGPGANVLTF
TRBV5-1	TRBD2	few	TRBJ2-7	TGCGCCAGCAGCCCGGGACTAGCGGGAACAAACGAGCAGTACTTC	CASSPGLAGTNEQYF
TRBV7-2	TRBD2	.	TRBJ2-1	TGTGCCAGCAGCTTAAAGACTAGCGGGATGGATGAGCAGTTCTTC	CASSLKTSGMDEQFF
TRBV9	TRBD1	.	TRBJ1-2	TGTGCCAGCAGCTCGACAGGGGCAGGGGCTAACTATGGCTACACCTTC	CASSSTGAGANYGYTF
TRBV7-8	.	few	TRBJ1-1	TGTGCCAGCAGCCCGAACATGAGTCCGGGTTCTGAAGCTTTCTTT	CASSPNMSPGSEAFF
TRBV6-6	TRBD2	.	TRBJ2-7	TGTGCCAGCTTTAGGGAGGGCTACGAGCAGTACTTC	CASFREGYEQYF
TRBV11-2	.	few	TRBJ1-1	TGTGCCAGCAGCTTAGGAAGGGGAATGAACACTGAAGCTTTCTTT	CASSLGRGMNTEAFF
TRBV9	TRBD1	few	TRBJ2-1	TGTGCCAGCAGCGTAGCAGGACAGGGGACACTCTACAATGAGCAGTTCTTC	CASSVAGQGTLYNEQFF
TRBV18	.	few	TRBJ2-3	TGTGCCAGCTCACCCTACACAGATACGCAGTATTTT	CASSPYTDTQYF
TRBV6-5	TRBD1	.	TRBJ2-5	TGTGCCAGCAGTCAAAGCGACAGGGGAGAGACCCAGTACTTC	CASSQSDRGETQYF
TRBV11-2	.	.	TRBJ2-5	TGTGCCAGCAGCTTAGGCTACCGGACCCAGTACTTC	CASSLGYRTQYF
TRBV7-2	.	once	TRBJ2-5	TGTGCCAGCAGCGTAGGGCCAGGGTGGGAGACCCAGTACTTC	CASSVGPGWETQYF
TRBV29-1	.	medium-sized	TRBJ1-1	TGCAGCGTTGGGACACCCTCCTCCATTGAAGCTTTCTTT	CSVGTPSSIEAFF
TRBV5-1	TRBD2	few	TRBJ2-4	TGCGCCAGCAGTGATGCGGTTCGGGGGGTAGCCAAAAACATTCAGTACTTC	CASSDAVRGVAKNIQYF
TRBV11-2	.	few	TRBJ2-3	TGTGCCAGCAGATTTAGAGTGGGACTTCACATTTTCACAGATACGCAGTATTTT	CASRFRVGLHIFTDTQYF
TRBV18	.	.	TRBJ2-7	TGTGCCAGCTCACCACCGCGGAGCTCCTACGAGCAGTACTTC	CASSPPRSSYEQYF
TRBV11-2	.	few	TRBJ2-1	TGTGCCAGCAGCTTGGACGGGGGGCATGAGCAGTTCTTC	CASSLDGGHEQFF
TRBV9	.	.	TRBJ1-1	TGTGCCAGCAGCGAGCGGACAGAGAACACTGAAGCTTTCTTT	CASSERTENTEAFF
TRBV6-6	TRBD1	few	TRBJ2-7	TGTGCCAGCAGTTACGGTGGGACAGGGGAGGACGAGCAGTACTTC	CASSYGGTGEDEQYF
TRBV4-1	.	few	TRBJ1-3	TGCGCCAGCAGCCATGGCGGGACCGCGGGGCACTCTGGAAACACCATATATTTT	CASSHGGTAGHSGNTIYF
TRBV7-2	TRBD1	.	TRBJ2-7	TGTGCCAGCAGCCGACAGGGGGCCTACGAGCAGTACTTC	CASSRQGAYEQYF
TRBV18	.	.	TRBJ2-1	TGTGCCAGCTCACCCTACATGGAGGACAATGAGCAGTTCTTC	CASSPYMEDNEQFF
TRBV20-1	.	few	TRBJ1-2	TGCAGTGCTTCTCGGACTTATGGCTACACCTTC	CSASRTYGYTF
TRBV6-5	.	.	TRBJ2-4	TGTGCCAGCAAGGGGGAAAACATTCAGTACTTC	CASKGENIQYF
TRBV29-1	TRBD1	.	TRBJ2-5	TGCAGCGTTTCCGGGACAGGGGGCTTTGAGACCCAGTACTTC	CSVSGTGGFETQYF
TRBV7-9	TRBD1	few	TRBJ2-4	TGTGCCAGCAGCCCGTGGACAGGGGTTGACAAAAACATTCAGTACTTC	CASSPWTGVDKNIQYF
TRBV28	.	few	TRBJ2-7	TGTGCCAGCAGTCCTAGGGGCTACGAGCAGTACTTC	CASSPRGYEQYF
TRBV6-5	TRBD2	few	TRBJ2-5	TGTGCCAGCAGTCTCGGGGGGTTTGGGGAGACCCAGTACTTC	CASSLGGFGETQYF
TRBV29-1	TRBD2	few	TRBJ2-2	TGCAGCGCTACGACTAGCGGGACCGGGGAGCTGTTTTTT	CSATTSGTGELFF
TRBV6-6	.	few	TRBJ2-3	TGTGCCAGCGCCTCTACCCGAGATACGCAGTATTTT	CASASTRDTQYF
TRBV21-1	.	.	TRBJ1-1	TGTGCCAGCAGCTCACGATTGGACCTCTCCAGGGCTGAAGCTTTCTTT	CASSSRLDLSRAEAFF
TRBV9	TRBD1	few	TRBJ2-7	TGTGCCAGCAGCGTAGCTACTCCCGGGACAGGGTTCGACGAGCAGTACTTC	CASSVATPGTGFDEQYF
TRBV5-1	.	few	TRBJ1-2	TGCGCCAGCAGCTTGGACAGGGCCTCCTATGGCTACACCTTC	CASSLDRASYGYTF
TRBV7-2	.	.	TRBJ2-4	TGTGCCAGCAGCTTAGACCGGGGAATCCAAAACATTCAGTACTTC	CASSLDRGIQNIQYF
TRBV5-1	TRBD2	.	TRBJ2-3	TGCGCCAGCAGCTTGGCGATAGCGGGACCCACAGATACGCAGTATTTT	CASSLAIAGPTDTQYF
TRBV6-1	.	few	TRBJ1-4	TGTGCCAGCAGTGCTCCAGGATGGACTAATGAAAAACTGTTTTTT	CASSAPGWTNEKLFF
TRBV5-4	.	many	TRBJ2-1	TGTGCCAGCAGCTTGGGGGGAGCGGGTAATGAGCAGTTCTTC	CASSLGGAGNEQFF
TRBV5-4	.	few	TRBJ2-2	TGTGCCAGCAGCTTGGGTCGGGTCTCCGGGGAGCTGTTTTTT	CASSLGRVSGELFF
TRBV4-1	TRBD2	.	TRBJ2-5	TGCGCCAGCAGACACTTAGCGGGGGCACAAGAGACCCAGTACTTC	CASRHLAGAQETQYF
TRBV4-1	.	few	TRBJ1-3	TGCGCCAGCAGCCAAGGGACCTCCGGGGCTGGAAACACCATATATTTT	CASSQGTSGAGNTIYF
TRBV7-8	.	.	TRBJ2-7	TGTGCCAGCAGCTTTCCAGGACAGTCCTACGAGCAGTACTTC	CASSFPGQSYEQYF
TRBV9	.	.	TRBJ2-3	TGTGCCAGCAGCCGGGGCGGGACTAGCACAGATACGCAGTATTTT	CASSRGGTSTDTQYF
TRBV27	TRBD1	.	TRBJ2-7	TGTGCCAGCAGTATACGGGGACAGGGGTCCTACGAGCAGTACTTC	CASSIRGQGSYEQYF
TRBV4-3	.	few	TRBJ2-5	TGCGCCAGCAGCCAAACAGGGTACCAAGAGACCCAGTACTTC	CASSQTGYQETQYF
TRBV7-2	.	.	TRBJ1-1	TGTGCCAGCAGCTTGCGGAAGAACACTGAAGCTTTCTTT	CASSLRKNTEAFF
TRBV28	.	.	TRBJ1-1	TGTGCCAGCAGGGAGTATAAGGAAACTTTCTTT	CASREYKETFF
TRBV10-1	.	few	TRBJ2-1	TGCGCCAGCAGAGGGGGAAAATGGTCTGGTGAGCAGTTCTTC	CASRGGKWSGEQFF
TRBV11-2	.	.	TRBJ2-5	TGTGCCAGCAGCCCCGGTATAGGGGCCAGAGAGACCCAGTACTTC	CASSPGIGARETQYF
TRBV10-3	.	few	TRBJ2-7	TGTGCCATCAGTGAGCCGGCTAGTCGGGAGCAGTACTTC	CAISEPASREQYF
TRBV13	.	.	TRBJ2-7	TGTGCCAGCAGCTTAAACAGCTACGAGCAGTACTTC	CASSLNSYEQYF
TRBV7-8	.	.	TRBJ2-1	TGTGCCAGCAGCTTAGGGCAGTACAATGAGCAGTTCTTC	CASSLGQYNEQFF
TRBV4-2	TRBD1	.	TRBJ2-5	TGTGCCAGCAGCTTCGGGACAGTAGGAGAGACCCAGTACTTC	CASSFGTVGETQYF
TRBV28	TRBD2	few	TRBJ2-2	TGTGCCAGCAGATCCGGGGGGGACGCCGGGGAGCTGTTTTTT	CASRSGGDAGELFF
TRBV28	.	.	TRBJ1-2	TGTGCCAGCAGCTACTATGGCTACACCTTC	CASSYYGYTF
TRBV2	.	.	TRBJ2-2	TGTGCCTCACGCAGGAACACCGGGGAGCTGTTTTTT	CASRRNTGELFF
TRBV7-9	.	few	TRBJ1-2	TGTGCCAGCAGCAAGGGGGATGGCTACACCTTC	CASSKGDGYTF
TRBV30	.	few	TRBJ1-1	TGTGCCTGGAGTCCGAAGACAGTTGAAGCTTTCTTT	CAWSPKTVEAFF
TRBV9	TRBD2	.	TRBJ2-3	TGTGCCAGCAGCGCTAGCGGGGCCACAGATACGCAGTATTTT	CASSASGATDTQYF
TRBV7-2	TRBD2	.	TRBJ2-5	TGTGCCAGCAGCCGCGGCGGGACTAGCGGGGGAGAGACCCAGTACTTC	CASSRGGTSGGETQYF
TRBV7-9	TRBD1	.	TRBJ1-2	TGTGCCAGCAGCCCGACGGCCGGACAGGGTTATGGCTACACCTTC	CASSPTAGQGYGYTF